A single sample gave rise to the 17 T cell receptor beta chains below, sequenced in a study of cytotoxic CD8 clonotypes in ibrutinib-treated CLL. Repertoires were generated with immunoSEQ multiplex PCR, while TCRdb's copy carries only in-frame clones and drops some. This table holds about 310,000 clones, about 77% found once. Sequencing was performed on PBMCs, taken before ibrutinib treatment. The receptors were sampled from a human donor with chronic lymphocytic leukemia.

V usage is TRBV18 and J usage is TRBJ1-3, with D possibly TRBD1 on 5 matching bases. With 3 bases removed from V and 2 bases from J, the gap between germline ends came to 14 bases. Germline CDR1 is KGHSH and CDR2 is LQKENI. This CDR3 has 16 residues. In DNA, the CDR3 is TGTGCCAGCTCACCCATGAGAGGGGAGGCTGGAAACACCATATATTTT. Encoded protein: CASSPMRGEAGNTIYF.

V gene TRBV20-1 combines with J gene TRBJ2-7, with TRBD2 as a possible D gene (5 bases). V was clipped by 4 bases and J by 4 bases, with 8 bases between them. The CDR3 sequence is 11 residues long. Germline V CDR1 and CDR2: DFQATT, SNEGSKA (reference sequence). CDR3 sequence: CSAIREYEQYF. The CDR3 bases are TGCAGTGCTATACGGGAATACGAGCAGTACTTC.

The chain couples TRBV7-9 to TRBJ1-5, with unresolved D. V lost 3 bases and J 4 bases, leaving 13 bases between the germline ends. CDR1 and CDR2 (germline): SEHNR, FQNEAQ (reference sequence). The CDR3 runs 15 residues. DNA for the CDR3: TGTGCCAGCAGCTTGGGTTCCGGCAGAAATCAGCCCCAGCATTTT. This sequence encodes CASSLGSGRNQPQHF.

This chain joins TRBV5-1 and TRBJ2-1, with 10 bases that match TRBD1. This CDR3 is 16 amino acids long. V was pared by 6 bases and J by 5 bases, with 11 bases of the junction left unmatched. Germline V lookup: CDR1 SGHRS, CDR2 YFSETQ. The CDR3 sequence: CASTQLVGQGNNEQFF. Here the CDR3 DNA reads TGCGCCAGCACTCAACTTGTGGGACAGGGGAACAATGAGCAGTTCTTC.

The CDR3 is CASSPLLTGSYEQYF. The CDR3 bases are TGTGCCAGCAGTCCCCTCCTGACAGGCTCCTACGAGCAGTACTTC. The chain links TRBV27 to TRBJ2-7; perhaps TRBD1 as D (6 bases). CDR3 length: 15 amino acids. The germline CDR1 and CDR2 sequences are MNHEY and SMNVEV (reference sequence). With 5 bases removed from V and 0 bases from J, the gap between germline ends came to 14 bases.

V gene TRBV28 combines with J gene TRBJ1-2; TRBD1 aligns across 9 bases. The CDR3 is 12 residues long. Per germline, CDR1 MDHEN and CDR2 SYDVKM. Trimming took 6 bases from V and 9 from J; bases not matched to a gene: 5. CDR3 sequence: CASSLGQGRYTF. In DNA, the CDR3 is TGTGCCAGCAGCCTGGGACAGGGACGCTACACCTTC.

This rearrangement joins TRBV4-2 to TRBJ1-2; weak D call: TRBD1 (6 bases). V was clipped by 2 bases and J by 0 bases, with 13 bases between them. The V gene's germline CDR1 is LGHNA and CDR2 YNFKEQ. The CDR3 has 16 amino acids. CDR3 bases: TGTGCCAGCAGCCAAACAGGGACAAATACTAACTATGGCTACACCTTC. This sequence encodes CASSQTGTNTNYGYTF.

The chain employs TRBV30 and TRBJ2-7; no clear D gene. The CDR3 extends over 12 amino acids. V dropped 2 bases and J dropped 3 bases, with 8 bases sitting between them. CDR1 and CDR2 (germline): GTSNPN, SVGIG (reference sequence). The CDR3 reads CAWSLFGYEQYF. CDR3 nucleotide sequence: TGTGCCTGGAGTCTATTCGGCTACGAGCAGTACTTC.

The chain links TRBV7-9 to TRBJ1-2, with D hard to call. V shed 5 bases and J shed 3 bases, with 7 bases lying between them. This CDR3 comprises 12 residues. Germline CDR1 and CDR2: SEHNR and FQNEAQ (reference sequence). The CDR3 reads CASSRTDYGYTF. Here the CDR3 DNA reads TGTGCCAGCAGCCGGACGGACTATGGCTACACCTTC.

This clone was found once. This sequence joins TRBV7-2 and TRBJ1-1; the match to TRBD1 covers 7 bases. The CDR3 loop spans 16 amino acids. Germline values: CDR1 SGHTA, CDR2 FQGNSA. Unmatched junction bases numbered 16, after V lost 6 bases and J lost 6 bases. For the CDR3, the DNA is TGTGCCAGCAGGCAGGGGACCGACAGGGTTTTTTCTGAAGCTTTCTTT. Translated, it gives CASRQGTDRVFSEAFF.

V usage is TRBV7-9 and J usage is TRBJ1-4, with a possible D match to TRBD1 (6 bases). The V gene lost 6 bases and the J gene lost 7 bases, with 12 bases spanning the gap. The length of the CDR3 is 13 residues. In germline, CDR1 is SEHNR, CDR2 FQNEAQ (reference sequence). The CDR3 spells CASSSNRAEKLFF. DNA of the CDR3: TGTGCCAGCAGTTCCAACAGGGCTGAAAAACTGTTTTTT.

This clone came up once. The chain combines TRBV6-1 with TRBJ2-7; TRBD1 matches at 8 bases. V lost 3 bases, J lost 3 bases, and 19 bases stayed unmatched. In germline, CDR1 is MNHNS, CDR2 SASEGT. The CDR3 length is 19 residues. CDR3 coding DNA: TGTGCCAGCAGTGAGAGGACAGGGTCATTAGACAACGGTAACTACGAGCAGTACTTC. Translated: CASSERTGSLDNGNYEQYF.

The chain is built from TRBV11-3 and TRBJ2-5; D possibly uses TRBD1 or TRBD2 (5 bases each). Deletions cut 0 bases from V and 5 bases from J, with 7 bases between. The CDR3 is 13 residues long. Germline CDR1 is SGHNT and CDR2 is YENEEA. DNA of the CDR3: TGTGCCAGCAGCTTAGACGGGACCGAGACCCAGTACTTC. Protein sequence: CASSLDGTETQYF.

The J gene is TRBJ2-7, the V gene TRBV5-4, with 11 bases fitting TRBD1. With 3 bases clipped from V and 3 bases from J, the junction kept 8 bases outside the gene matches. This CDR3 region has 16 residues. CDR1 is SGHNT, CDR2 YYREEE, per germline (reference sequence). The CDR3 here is CASSWDRTGGVYEQYF. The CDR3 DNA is TGTGCCAGCAGCTGGGACAGGACAGGGGGCGTCTACGAGCAGTACTTC.

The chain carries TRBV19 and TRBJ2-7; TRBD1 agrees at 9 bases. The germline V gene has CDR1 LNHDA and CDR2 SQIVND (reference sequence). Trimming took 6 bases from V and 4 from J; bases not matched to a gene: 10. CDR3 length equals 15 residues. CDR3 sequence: CASSTSGTGQYEQYF. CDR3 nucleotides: TGTGCCAGTAGCACATCCGGGACAGGGCAATACGAGCAGTACTTC.

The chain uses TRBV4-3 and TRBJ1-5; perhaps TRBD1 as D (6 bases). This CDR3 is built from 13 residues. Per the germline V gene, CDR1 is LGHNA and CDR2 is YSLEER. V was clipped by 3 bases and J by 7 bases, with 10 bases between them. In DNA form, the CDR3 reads TGCGCCAGCAGCCAGGGAAGGGGGCAGCCCCAGCATTTT. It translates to CASSQGRGQPQHF.

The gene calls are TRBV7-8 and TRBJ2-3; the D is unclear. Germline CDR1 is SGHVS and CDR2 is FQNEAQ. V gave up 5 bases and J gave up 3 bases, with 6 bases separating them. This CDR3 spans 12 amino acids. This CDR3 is CASSDGTDTQYF. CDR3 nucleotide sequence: TGTGCCAGCAGCGATGGGACAGATACGCAGTATTTT.